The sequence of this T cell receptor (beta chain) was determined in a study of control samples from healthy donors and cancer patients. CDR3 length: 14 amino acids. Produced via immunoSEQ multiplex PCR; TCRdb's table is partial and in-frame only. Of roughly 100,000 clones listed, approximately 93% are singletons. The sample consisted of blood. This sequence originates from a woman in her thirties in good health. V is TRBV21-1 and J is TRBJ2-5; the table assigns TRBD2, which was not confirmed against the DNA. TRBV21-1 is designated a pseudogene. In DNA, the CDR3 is TGTGCCAGCAGCGGCCGGGGTAAGCAAGAGACCCAGTACTTC. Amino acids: CASSGRGKQETQYF.